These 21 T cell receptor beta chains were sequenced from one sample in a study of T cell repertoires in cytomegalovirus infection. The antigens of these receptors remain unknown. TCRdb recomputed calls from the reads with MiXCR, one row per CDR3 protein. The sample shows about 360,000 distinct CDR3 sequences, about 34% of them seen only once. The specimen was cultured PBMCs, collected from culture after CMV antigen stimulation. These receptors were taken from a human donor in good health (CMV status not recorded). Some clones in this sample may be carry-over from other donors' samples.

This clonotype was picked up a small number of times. CDR3 loop: CASGTRGPYEQYF. The CDR3 DNA is TGTGCCAGCGGGACTAGAGGTCCCTACGAGCAGTACTTC. This chain connects TRBV6-6 to TRBJ2-7; 8 bases are a match to TRBD2. The V segment lost 8 bases and the J segment 2 bases; nucleotides outside the gene matches: 5. Germline loops: CDR1 MNHNY, CDR2 SVGAGI (reference sequence). The CDR3 runs to 13 residues.

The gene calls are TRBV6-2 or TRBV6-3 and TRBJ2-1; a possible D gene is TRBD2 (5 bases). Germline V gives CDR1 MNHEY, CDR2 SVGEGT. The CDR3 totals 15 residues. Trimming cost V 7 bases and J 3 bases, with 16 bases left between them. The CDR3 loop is CASNDGKRFYNEQFF. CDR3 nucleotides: TGTGCCAGCAATGACGGGAAGCGCTTCTACAATGAGCAGTTCTTC.

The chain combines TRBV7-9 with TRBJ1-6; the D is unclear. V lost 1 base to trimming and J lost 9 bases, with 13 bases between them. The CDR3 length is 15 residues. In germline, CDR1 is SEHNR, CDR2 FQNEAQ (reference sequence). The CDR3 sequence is CASSLGPRRRSPLHF. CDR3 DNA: TGTGCCAGCAGCTTAGGTCCGCGGCGGCGTTCACCCCTCCACTTT.

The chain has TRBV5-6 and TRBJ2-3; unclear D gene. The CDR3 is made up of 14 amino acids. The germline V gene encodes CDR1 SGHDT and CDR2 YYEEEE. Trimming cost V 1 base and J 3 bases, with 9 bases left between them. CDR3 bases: TGTGCCAGCAGCTTGAACTTGGATACAGATACGCAGTATTTT. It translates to CASSLNLDTDTQYF.

The CDR3 nucleotides are TGTGCCAGCAGCTTGGTCCTGTCAGGGGCGCGGGGACTGAACACTGAAGCTTTCTTT. Amino acid sequence: CASSLVLSGARGLNTEAFF. V usage is TRBV13 and J usage is TRBJ1-1, with D perhaps matching TRBD1 (6 bases). The CDR3 is made up of 19 amino acids. The ends were cut back, 3 bases at V and 0 bases at J, with 23 bases in the middle. The germline CDR1 and CDR2 sequences are PRHDT and FYEKMQ (reference sequence).

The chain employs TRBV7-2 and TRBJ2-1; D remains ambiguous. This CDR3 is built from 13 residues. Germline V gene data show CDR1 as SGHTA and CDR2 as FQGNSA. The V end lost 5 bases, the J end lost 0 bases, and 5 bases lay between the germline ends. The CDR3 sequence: CASSQGSYNEQFF. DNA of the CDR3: TGTGCCAGCAGCCAAGGCTCCTACAATGAGCAGTTCTTC.

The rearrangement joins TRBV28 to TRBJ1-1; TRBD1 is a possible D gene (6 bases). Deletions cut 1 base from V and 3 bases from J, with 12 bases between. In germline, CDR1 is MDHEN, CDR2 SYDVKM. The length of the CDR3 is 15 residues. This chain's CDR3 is CASSLLGGADTEAFF. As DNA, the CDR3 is TGTGCCAGCAGTTTATTAGGGGGGGCGGACACTGAAGCTTTCTTT.

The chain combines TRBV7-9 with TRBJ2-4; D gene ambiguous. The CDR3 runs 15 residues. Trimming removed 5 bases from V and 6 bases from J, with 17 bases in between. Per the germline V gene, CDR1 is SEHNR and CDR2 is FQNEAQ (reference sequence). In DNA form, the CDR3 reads TGTGCCAGCAGCCCCGAGGTTGCAGATCTAAACATTCAGTACTTC. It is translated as CASSPEVADLNIQYF.

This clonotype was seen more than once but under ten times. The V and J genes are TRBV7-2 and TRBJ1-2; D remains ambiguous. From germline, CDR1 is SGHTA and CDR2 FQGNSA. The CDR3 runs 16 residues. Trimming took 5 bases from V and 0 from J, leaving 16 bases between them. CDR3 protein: CASSPGGPVTNYGYTF. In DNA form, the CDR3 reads TGTGCCAGCAGCCCGGGAGGCCCGGTAACTAACTATGGCTACACCTTC.

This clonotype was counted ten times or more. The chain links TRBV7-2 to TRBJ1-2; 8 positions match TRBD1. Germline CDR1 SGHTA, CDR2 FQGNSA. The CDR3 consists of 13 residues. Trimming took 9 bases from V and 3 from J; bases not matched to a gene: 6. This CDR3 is CASSPDRDYGYTF. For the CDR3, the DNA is TGTGCCAGTAGTCCGGACAGGGACTATGGCTACACCTTC.

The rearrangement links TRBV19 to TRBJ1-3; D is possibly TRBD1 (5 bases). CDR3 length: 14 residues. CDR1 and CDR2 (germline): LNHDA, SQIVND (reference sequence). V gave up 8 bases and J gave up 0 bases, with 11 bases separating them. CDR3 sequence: CASSGLDSGNTIYF. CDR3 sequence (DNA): TGTGCCAGTTCAGGGTTGGACTCTGGAAACACCATATATTTT.

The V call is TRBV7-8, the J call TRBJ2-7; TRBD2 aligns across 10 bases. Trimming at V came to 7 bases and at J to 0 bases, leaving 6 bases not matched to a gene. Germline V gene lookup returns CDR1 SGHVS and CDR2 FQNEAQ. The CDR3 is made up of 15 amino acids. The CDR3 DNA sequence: TGTGCCAGCACCAAACTAGCGGGACCCTCCTACGAGCAGTACTTC. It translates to CASTKLAGPSYEQYF.

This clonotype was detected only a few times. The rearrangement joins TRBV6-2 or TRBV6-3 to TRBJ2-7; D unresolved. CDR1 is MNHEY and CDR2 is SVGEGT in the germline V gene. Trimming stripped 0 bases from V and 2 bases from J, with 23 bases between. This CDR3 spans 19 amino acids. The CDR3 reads CASSYSRSRSPLNPYEQYF. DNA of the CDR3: TGTGCCAGCAGTTACTCGAGGTCCCGATCTCCTCTAAATCCCTACGAGCAGTACTTC.

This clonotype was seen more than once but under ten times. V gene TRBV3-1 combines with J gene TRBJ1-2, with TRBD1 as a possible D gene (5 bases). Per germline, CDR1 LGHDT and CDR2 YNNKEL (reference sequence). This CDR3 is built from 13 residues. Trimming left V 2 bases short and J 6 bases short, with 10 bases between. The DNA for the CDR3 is TGTGCCAGCAGCCAAATAGGGGCGGATGGCTACACCTTC. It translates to CASSQIGADGYTF.

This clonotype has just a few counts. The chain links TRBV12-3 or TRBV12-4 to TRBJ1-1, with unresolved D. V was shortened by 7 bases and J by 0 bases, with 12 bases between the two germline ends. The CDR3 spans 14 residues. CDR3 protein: CASTTGRMNTEAFF. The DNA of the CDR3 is TGTGCCAGCACTACCGGGCGAATGAACACTGAAGCTTTCTTT.

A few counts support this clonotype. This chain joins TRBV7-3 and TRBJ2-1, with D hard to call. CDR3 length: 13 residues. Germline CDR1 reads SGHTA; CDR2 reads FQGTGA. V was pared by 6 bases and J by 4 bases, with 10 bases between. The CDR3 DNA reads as TGTGCCAGCAGTGAACGGGCTTACAATGAGCAGTTCTTC. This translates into CASSERAYNEQFF.

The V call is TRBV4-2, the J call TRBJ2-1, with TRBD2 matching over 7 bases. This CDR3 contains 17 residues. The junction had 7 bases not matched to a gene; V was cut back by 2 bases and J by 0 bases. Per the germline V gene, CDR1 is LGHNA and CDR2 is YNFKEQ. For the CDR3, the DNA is TGTGCCAGCAGCCAACAATCTAGCGGCGTCTCCTACAATGAGCAGTTCTTC. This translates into CASSQQSSGVSYNEQFF.

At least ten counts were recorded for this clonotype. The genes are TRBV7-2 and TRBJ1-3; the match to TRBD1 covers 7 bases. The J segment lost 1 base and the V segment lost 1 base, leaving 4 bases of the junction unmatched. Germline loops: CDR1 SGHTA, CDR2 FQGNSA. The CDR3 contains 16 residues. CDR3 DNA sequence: TGTGCCAGCAGCTTAGACGGCAGGGGGTCTGGAAACACCATATATTTT. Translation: CASSLDGRGSGNTIYF.

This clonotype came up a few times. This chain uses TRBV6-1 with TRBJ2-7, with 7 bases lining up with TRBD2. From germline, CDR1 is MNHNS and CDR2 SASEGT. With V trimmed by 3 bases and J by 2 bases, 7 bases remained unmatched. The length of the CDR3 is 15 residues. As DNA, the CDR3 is TGTGCCAGCAGTGAGAAGCGGGACGGTACCTACGAGCAGTACGTC. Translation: CASSEKRDGTYEQYV.

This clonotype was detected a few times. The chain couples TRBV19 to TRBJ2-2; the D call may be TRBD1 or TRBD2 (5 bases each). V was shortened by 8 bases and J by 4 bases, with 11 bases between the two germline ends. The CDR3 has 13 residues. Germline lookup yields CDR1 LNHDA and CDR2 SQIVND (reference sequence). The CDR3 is CASSGAGTGELFF. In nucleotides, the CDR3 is TGTGCCAGTTCTGGGGCGGGCACCGGGGAGCTGTTTTTT.

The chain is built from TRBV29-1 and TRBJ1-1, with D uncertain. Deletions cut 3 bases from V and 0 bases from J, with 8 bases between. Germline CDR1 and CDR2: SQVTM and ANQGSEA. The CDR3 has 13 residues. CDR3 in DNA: TGCAGCGTTGAGTCAGGCCTGAACACTGAAGCTTTCTTT. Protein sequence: CSVESGLNTEAFF.